This T cell receptor (beta chain) appears in the sequencing data of a study of cytomegalovirus exposure and HLA in healthy donors. About the study: An earlier analysis found roughly 110 million unique TCR beta sequences from about 190 million T cells.

Amplification used 60 Vbeta primers and 13 Jbeta primers. Method: immunoSEQ multiplex PCR; TCRdb's copy keeps in-frame clones and lacks some. Of more than 150,000 clones listed, 65% to 90% are singletons. In nominal health when sampled, donors likely had unrecorded immune exposures nonetheless. Sequencing used PBMCs. The receptor was derived from a woman aged 50 to 60 in good health and CMV-seropositive.

The CDR3: CASSEARTTNTGELFF. As DNA, the CDR3 is TGTGCCAGCAGTGAAGCCCGGACAACGAACACCGGGGAGCTGTTTTTT. The chain joins TRBV6-1 to TRBJ2-2, with D possibly TRBD1 on 5 matching bases. The CDR3 runs 16 residues. The ends were cut back, 0 bases at V and 0 bases at J, with 8 bases in the middle. From germline, CDR1 is MNHNS and CDR2 SASEGT.